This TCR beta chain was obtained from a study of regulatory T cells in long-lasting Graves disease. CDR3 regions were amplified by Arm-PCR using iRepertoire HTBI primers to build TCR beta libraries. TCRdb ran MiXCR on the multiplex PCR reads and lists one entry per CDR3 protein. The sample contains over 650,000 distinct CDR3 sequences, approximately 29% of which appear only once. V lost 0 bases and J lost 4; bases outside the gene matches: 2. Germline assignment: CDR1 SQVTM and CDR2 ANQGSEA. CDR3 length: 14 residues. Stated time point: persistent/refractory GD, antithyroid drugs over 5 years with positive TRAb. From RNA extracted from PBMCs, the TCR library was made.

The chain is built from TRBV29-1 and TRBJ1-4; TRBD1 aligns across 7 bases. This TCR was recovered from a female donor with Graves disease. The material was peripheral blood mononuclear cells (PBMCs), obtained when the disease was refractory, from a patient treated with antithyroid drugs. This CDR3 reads CSVEEQGLNEKLFF. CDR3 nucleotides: TGCAGCGTTGAAGAACAGGGGCTTAATGAAAAACTGTTTTTT.